Shown below are 25 T cell receptor beta chains from a single sample sequenced in a study of spatial heterogeneity in lung cancer. Noted time point: blood at routine non-recurrence follow-up after resection. Whole RNA came from tumor, nontumor lung or frozen PBMC and was sequenced without being sorted. TCRdb recomputed calls from the 5' RACE reads with MiXCR, one row per CDR3 protein. This sample has about 120,000 distinct CDR3 sequences; 9% to 15% occur once, and the top ten carry 16%. The source material was PBMCs, sampled at follow-up. The source is a male donor with early-stage non-small cell lung cancer.

This clonotype was seen many times. The V gene is TRBV2, the J gene TRBJ1-5, with D unresolved. V lost 4 bases and J 3 bases, leaving 7 bases between the germline ends. CDR1 and CDR2 from the germline V gene are SNHLY and FYNNEI. The CDR3 spans 13 residues. The CDR3 DNA sequence: TGTGCCAGCAGTGGGGCCTACAATCAGCCCCAGCATTTT. Protein product: CASSGAYNQPQHF.

The V and J genes are TRBV6-4 and TRBJ1-2; 12 bases are a match to TRBD1. There are 15 residues in the CDR3. The germline V gene encodes CDR1 MRHNA and CDR2 SNTAGT. V gave up 2 bases and J gave up 7 bases; unmatched junction bases: 5. The CDR3 sequence: CASSDTGQGAVGYTF. The DNA of the CDR3 is TGTGCCAGCAGTGACACGGGACAGGGGGCCGTTGGCTACACCTTC.

This chain uses TRBV6-5 with TRBJ1-2, with no clear D. Germline CDR1 and CDR2: MNHEY and SVGAGI. The CDR3 covers 15 residues. V was pared by 0 bases and J by 7 bases, with 15 bases between. The DNA of the CDR3 is TGTGCCAGCAGTTACTCCGACGTCGCAACGGGTGGCTACACCTTC. This gives the protein CASSYSDVATGGYTF.

This clonotype was observed many times. The chain recombines TRBV4-1 with TRBJ2-7; TRBD2 matches at 11 bases. The J segment lost 2 bases and the V segment lost 4 bases, leaving 4 bases of the junction unmatched. Germline V gene lookup returns CDR1 MGHRA and CDR2 YSYEKL. This CDR3 spans 15 amino acids. In DNA form, the CDR3 reads TGCGCCAGCAGCCTAACTAGCGGGGGAACCTACGAGCAGTACTTC. Encoded protein: CASSLTSGGTYEQYF.

V is TRBV2 and J is TRBJ1-1, with TRBD1 matching over 8 bases. Germline lookup yields CDR1 SNHLY and CDR2 FYNNEI. V gave up 0 bases and J gave up 5 bases; unmatched junction bases: 8. The CDR3 extends over 16 amino acids. Here the CDR3 DNA reads TGTGCCAGCAGTGAAGCAAGACAGGGGTTGGGGACTGAAGCTTTCTTT. Its translation is CASSEARQGLGTEAFF.

This clonotype was observed a few times. CDR3 coding DNA: TGTGCCAGCGACAGACAGAGTTTGAACACTGAAGCTTTCTTT. Translation gives CASDRQSLNTEAFF. V usage is TRBV11-1 and J usage is TRBJ1-1; D might be TRBD1 (5 bases). Trimming removed 8 bases from V and 0 bases from J, with 13 bases in between. From germline, CDR1 is SGHAT and CDR2 FQDESV (reference sequence). The CDR3 spans 14 residues.

V usage is TRBV7-2 and J usage is TRBJ2-2; TRBD2 agrees at 7 bases. Germline V gene sequence: CDR1 SGHTA, CDR2 FQGNSA. There are 17 residues in the CDR3. V dropped 4 bases and J dropped 2; count of bases not matched to a gene: 10. The chain's CDR3 is CASSSRWASGNTGELFF. DNA for the CDR3: TGTGCCAGCAGCTCCCGGTGGGCTAGCGGTAACACCGGGGAGCTGTTTTTT.

The rearrangement uses TRBV7-2 and TRBJ1-6; D remains ambiguous. Germline V gives CDR1 SGHTA, CDR2 FQGNSA. Trimming removed 5 bases from V and 10 bases from J, with 15 bases in between. The CDR3 loop spans 14 amino acids. Here the CDR3 reads CASSPPGGSSPLHF. DNA of the CDR3: TGTGCCAGCAGCCCCCCGGGAGGATCCTCACCCCTCCACTTT.

The rearrangement joins TRBV7-2 to TRBJ2-1, with 9 bases aligning to TRBD2. V was clipped by 0 bases and J by 3 bases; unmatched bases: 3. In germline, CDR1 is SGHTA, CDR2 FQGNSA. There are 16 residues in the CDR3. The CDR3 protein is CASSLASGGHYNEQFF. The DNA of the CDR3 is TGTGCCAGCAGCTTAGCTAGCGGGGGACACTACAATGAGCAGTTCTTC.

The chain combines TRBV28 with TRBJ1-3; D unclear. CDR1 and CDR2 (germline): MDHEN, SYDVKM. Trimming removed 6 bases from V and 6 bases from J, with 12 bases in between. The CDR3 consists of 13 residues. CDR3 residues: CASRPQQENTIYF. The CDR3 region has the DNA TGTGCCAGCAGACCCCAGCAGGAAAACACCATATATTTT.

The rearrangement uses TRBV5-5 and TRBJ2-7, with no clear D. Germline CDR1 is SGHKS and CDR2 is YYEKEE (reference sequence). CDR3 size: 13 residues. Trimming left V 4 bases short and J 9 bases short, with 17 bases between. CDR3 sequence: CASSPDSTWAQYF. Here the CDR3 DNA reads TGTGCCAGCAGCCCCGACTCCACCTGGGCGCAGTACTTC.

The chain links TRBV9 to TRBJ2-7; 12 bases agree with TRBD2. Unmatched junction bases numbered 10, after V lost 5 bases and J lost 4 bases. Germline V CDR1 and CDR2: SGDLS, YYNGEE. The CDR3 has 16 amino acids. CDR3 loop: CASSPSPTSGGYEQYF. CDR3 sequence (DNA): TGTGCCAGCAGTCCCTCACCCACTAGCGGGGGGTACGAGCAGTACTTC. The variable domain in full, with the rest retrieved from reference TRBV9 and TRBJ2-7, is DSGVTQTPKHLITATGQRVTLRCSPRSGDLSVYWYQQSLDQGLQFLIQYYNGEERAKGNILERFSAQQFPDLHSELNLSSLELGDSALYFCASSPSPTSGGYEQYFGPGTRLTVT.

The chain links TRBV5-1 to TRBJ1-2, with D possibly TRBD1 on 6 matching bases. Germline values: CDR1 SGHRS, CDR2 YFSETQ. This CDR3 spans 15 amino acids. Trimming removed 4 bases from V and 2 bases from J, with 15 bases in between. CDR3 sequence reads: CASSQTRDKNYGYTF. For the CDR3, the DNA is TGCGCCAGCAGCCAAACGCGGGACAAGAACTATGGCTACACCTTC.

This clonotype turned up a few times. The V and J genes are TRBV10-3 and TRBJ1-5; unclear D gene. Germline V lookup: CDR1 ENHRY, CDR2 SYGVKD. Trimming removed 3 bases from V and 2 bases from J, with 5 bases in between. The CDR3 runs to 13 residues. The DNA for the CDR3 is TGTGCCATCAGTGATTTAGGCAATCAGCCCCAGCATTTT. Protein sequence: CAISDLGNQPQHF.

The DNA for the CDR3 is TGCGCCAGCAGCTTTGAGGGGCTCACTAATGAAAAACTGTTTTTT. It specifies CASSFEGLTNEKLFF. The chain joins TRBV5-1 to TRBJ1-4, with a possible D match to TRBD1 (5 bases). The CDR3 spans 15 residues. The V gene's germline CDR1 is SGHRS and CDR2 YFSETQ. V gave up 2 bases and J gave up 2 bases, with 10 bases separating them.

This clonotype showed up many times. V and J are TRBV15 and TRBJ2-1, with TRBD2 as a possible D gene (5 bases). V dropped 0 bases and J dropped 7 bases, with 13 bases sitting between them. CDR1 and CDR2 (germline): LNHNV, YYDKDF (reference sequence). CDR3 length: 15 residues. The CDR3 region has the DNA TGTGCCACCAGCAGAGACCCAGGCGGGTTGAATGAGCAGTTCTTC. Translation gives CATSRDPGGLNEQFF.

This clonotype turned up a few times. The rearrangement uses TRBV6-5 and TRBJ2-3; the match to TRBD2 covers 9 bases. The V gene's germline CDR1 is MNHEY and CDR2 SVGAGI. Unmatched junction bases numbered 4, after V lost 5 bases and J lost 1 base. This CDR3 is built from 15 residues. The chain's CDR3 is CASSAGGGRTDTQYF. CDR3 in DNA: TGTGCCAGCAGTGCGGGGGGGGGACGCACAGATACGCAGTATTTT.

This clonotype was counted between two and nine times. The rearrangement uses TRBV7-9 and TRBJ2-7; TRBD1 matches at 12 bases. The germline V gene encodes CDR1 SEHNR and CDR2 FQNEAQ (reference sequence). The CDR3 sequence is 17 residues long. The junction had 11 bases not matched to a gene; V was cut back by 4 bases and J by 4 bases. CDR3 in DNA: TGTGCCAGCAGCTCTCAGACCGGGGACAGGGGGCTATACGAGCAGTACTTC. This translates into CASSSQTGDRGLYEQYF. Looking up the rest from reference TRBV7-9 and TRBJ2-7 gives the full variable domain: DTGVSQNPRHKITKRGQNVTFRCDPISEHNRLYWYRQTLGQGPEFLTYFQNEAQLEKSRLLSDRFSAERPKGSFSTLEIQRTEQGDSAMYLCASSSQTGDRGLYEQYFGPGTRLTVT.

This clonotype was seen repeatedly, ten times or more. The rearrangement links TRBV10-2 to TRBJ2-1; TRBD2 agrees at 11 bases. The CDR3 loop spans 14 amino acids. The germline gives CDR1 WSHSY, CDR2 SAAADI. Trimming took 6 bases from V and 9 from J; bases not matched to a gene: 7. The CDR3 nucleotides read TGCGCCAGCAGGGTAGCGGGGGGGCCGACTGAGCAGTTCTTC. As protein: CASRVAGGPTEQFF.

This clonotype has a handful of counts. CDR3 in DNA: TGTGCCAGCAGCCCTGGGGCCAACGTCCTGACTTTC. Amino acids: CASSPGANVLTF. The gene calls are TRBV25-1 and TRBJ2-6; D unresolved. The V end lost 6 bases, the J end lost 2 bases, and 2 bases lay between the germline ends. CDR1 MGHDK and CDR2 SYGVNS come from the germline V gene. The CDR3 loop spans 12 amino acids.

The rearrangement links TRBV28 to TRBJ2-5; D could derive from TRBD1 or TRBD2 (5 bases each). Germline V gives CDR1 MDHEN, CDR2 SYDVKM. The CDR3 extends over 13 amino acids. V lost 2 bases and J 5 bases, leaving 9 bases between the germline ends. The CDR3 sequence is CASSLRGSETQYF. The CDR3 DNA reads TGTGCCAGCAGTTTACGGGGCTCCGAGACCCAGTACTTC.

The V gene is TRBV11-1, the J gene TRBJ1-6, with TRBD1 identical over 10 bases. In germline, CDR1 is SGHAT, CDR2 FQDESV (reference sequence). V lost 4 bases and J lost 6; bases outside the gene matches: 3. This CDR3 comprises 15 residues. The CDR3, as DNA: TGTGCCAGCAGCTCCCGGGACAGGGGTAATTCACCCCTCCACTTT. Translation gives CASSSRDRGNSPLHF.

This clonotype was seen many times. The V gene is TRBV4-2, the J gene TRBJ2-7; 9 bases are shared with TRBD1. This CDR3 has 15 amino acids. Germline loops: CDR1 LGHNA, CDR2 YNFKEQ. V lost 0 bases and J lost 0; bases outside the gene matches: 0. The CDR3 DNA is TGTGCCAGCAGCCAAGAGGGACAGGGCTCCTACGAGCAGTACTTC. It codes for CASSQEGQGSYEQYF.

The rearrangement uses TRBV7-9 and TRBJ1-2, with 7 bases lining up with TRBD1. With 5 bases clipped from V and 4 bases from J, the junction kept 7 bases outside the gene matches. From germline, CDR1 is SEHNR and CDR2 FQNEAQ (reference sequence). The CDR3 runs 14 residues. The CDR3 DNA reads as TGTGCCAGCAGCCCTACCAAGGGGGCCTATGGCTACACCTTC. This translates into CASSPTKGAYGYTF.

This clonotype was seen many times. This chain uses TRBV28 with TRBJ2-7; 8 bases are shared with TRBD1. Germline trimming cut 4 bases from V and 1 base from J; bases unmatched to any gene: 3. Germline V CDR1 and CDR2: MDHEN, SYDVKM. The CDR3 is made up of 14 amino acids. DNA for the CDR3: TGTGCCAGCAGTTCAGACAGGGGTTCCTACGAGCAGTACTTC. The encoded protein is CASSSDRGSYEQYF. Together with reference TRBV28 and TRBJ2-7, the CDR3 gives the full variable domain: DVKVTQSSRYLVKRTGEKVFLECVQDMDHENMFWYRQDPGLGLRLIYFSYDVKMKEKGDIPEGYSVSREKKERFSLILESASTNQTSMYLCASSSDRGSYEQYFGPGTRLTVT.